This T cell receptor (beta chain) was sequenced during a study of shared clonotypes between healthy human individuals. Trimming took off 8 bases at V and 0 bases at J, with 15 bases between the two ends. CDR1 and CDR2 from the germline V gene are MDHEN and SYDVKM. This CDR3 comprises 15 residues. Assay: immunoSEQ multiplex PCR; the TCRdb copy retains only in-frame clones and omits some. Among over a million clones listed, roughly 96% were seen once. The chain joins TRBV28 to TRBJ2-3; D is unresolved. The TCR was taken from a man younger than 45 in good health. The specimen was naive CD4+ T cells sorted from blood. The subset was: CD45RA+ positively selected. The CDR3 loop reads CASSGLRASTDTQYF. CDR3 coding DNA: TGTGCCAGCTCAGGTCTAAGGGCCAGCACAGATACGCAGTATTTT.